A single sample gave rise to the 8 T cell receptor beta chains below, sequenced in a study of naive and memory T cell subsets. An equimolar mix of two oligonucleotides served as the beta constant-region primer for TRBC1 and TRBC2. Nested alpha and beta constant-region primers with the SP2 primer drove four PCR rounds on ligated cDNA. TCRdb reprocessed the UMI-ligation and nested PCR reads with MiXCR, giving one entry per CDR3 protein. Of some 110,000 distinct CDR3 sequences in the sample, 35% to 40% were seen once. The specimen was central memory CD4+ T cells from blood. These receptors were taken from a human donor in good health.

This clonotype was picked up a small number of times. This chain connects TRBV7-6 to TRBJ2-1; tentatively, D is TRBD1 (6 bases). The CDR3 totals 15 residues. Germline CDR1 SGHVS, CDR2 FNYEAQ. The V and J ends lost 5 bases and 8 bases respectively, with 19 bases between them. The CDR3 region is CASSRSGTLTDEQFF. The CDR3 DNA sequence: TGTGCCAGCAGCCGATCCGGGACACTGACCGATGAGCAGTTCTTC.

This clonotype was seen a handful of times. J is TRBJ2-1 and V is TRBV19; TRBD1 might be the D (5 bases). The CDR3 covers 15 residues. Germline V gene data show CDR1 as LNHDA and CDR2 as SQIVND (reference sequence). V lost 5 bases to trimming and J lost 6 bases, with 17 bases between them. This CDR3 reads CASSRYARVANEQFF. Written as DNA, the CDR3 is TGTGCCAGTAGTCGGTACGCCAGGGTAGCCAATGAGCAGTTCTTC.

The rearrangement uses TRBV18 and TRBJ2-3; D call uncertain. The germline V gene encodes CDR1 KGHSH and CDR2 LQKENI. V was shortened by 2 bases and J by 4 bases, with 7 bases between the two germline ends. This CDR3 contains 13 residues. CDR3 sequence reads: CASSPWVADTQYF. The CDR3 coding sequence is TGTGCCAGCTCACCATGGGTTGCAGATACGCAGTATTTT.

V is TRBV6-1 and J is TRBJ1-2; 7 bases fit TRBD1. Germline assignment: CDR1 MNHNS and CDR2 SASEGT. This CDR3 spans 15 amino acids. J gave up 4 bases and V 2 bases, and 7 bases lay outside the gene matches. CDR3 residues: CASSERWQGVYGYTF. CDR3 nucleotides: TGTGCCAGCAGTGAACGGTGGCAGGGGGTCTATGGCTACACCTTC.

This clonotype appeared a few times. One end of the junction fails to match germline, which may point to a read error. The rearrangement uses TRBV14 and TRBJ2-1, with D possibly matching TRBD1 (6 bases). Looked up from germline, CDR1 is SGHDN and CDR2 is FVKESK. This CDR3 has 14 amino acids. Here the CDR3 DNA reads TGTGCCAGCACCCAAGGGACACTCTACAATGAGCAGTTCTTC. Its translation is CASTQGTLYNEQFF.

This chain connects TRBV6-6 to TRBJ2-7; 7 nucleotides line up with TRBD2. V lost 6 bases, J lost 2 bases, and 10 bases stayed unmatched. The CDR3 spans 15 residues. CDR1 is MNHNY and CDR2 is SVGAGI in the germline V gene (reference sequence). The CDR3 DNA sequence: TGTGCCAGCAGAGCCCGGGACTACCCCACCTACGAGCAGTACTTC. The encoded protein is CASRARDYPTYEQYF.

The chain couples TRBV10-1 to TRBJ2-1; TRBD2 aligns across 10 bases. The CDR3 spans 15 residues. The germline gives CDR1 WNHNN, CDR2 SYGVQD (reference sequence). Trimming removed 1 base from V and 9 bases from J; junction bases left unmatched: 6. CDR3 nucleotides: TGCGCCAGCAGTGAGTTGGGACTAGCGTCTGGTGAGCAGTTCTTC. Amino acid sequence: CASSELGLASGEQFF.

The rearrangement links TRBV6-5 to TRBJ1-6; 8 nucleotides agree with TRBD1. The trim removed 0 bases at V and 7 bases at J, leaving 11 bases unmatched. In germline, CDR1 is MNHEY, CDR2 SVGAGI. The CDR3 contains 18 residues. This CDR3 reads CASSYSRNRGYANSPLHF. In DNA, the CDR3 is TGTGCCAGCAGTTACTCGAGAAACAGGGGGTATGCGAATTCACCCCTCCACTTT.